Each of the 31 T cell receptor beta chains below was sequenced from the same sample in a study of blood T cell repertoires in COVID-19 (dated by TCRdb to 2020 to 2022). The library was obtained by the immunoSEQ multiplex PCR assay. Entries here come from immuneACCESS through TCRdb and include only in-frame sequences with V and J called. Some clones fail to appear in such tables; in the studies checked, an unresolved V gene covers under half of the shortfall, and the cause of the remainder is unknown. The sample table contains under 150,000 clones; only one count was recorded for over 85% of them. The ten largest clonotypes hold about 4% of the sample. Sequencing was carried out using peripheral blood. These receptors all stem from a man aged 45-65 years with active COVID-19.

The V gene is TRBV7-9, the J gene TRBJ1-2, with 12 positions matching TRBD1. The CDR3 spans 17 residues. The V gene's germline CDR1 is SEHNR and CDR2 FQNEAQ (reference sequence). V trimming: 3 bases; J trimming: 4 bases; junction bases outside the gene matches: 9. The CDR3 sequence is CASSFGTGGGPIYGYTF. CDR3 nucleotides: TGTGCCAGCAGCTTCGGGACAGGGGGCGGACCAATCTATGGCTACACCTTC.

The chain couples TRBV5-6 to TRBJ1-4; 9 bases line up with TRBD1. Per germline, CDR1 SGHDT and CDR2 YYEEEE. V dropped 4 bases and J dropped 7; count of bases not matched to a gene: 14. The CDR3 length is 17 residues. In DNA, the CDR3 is TGTGCCAGCAGCCACTCCAACAGGGGGCCCTTCGTTGAAAAACTGTTTTTT. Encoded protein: CASSHSNRGPFVEKLFF.

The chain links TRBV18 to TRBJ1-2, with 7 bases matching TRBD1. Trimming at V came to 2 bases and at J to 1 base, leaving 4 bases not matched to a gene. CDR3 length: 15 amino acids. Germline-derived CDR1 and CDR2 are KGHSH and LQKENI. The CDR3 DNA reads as TGTGCCAGCTCACCAGTGACAGGGATTAACTATGGCTACACCTTC. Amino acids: CASSPVTGINYGYTF. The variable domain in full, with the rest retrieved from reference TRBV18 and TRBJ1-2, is NAGVMQNPRHLVRRRGQEARLRCSPMKGHSHVYWYRQLPEEGLKFMVYLQKENIIDESGMPKERFSAEFPKEGPSILRIQQVVRGDSAAYFCASSPVTGINYGYTFGSGTRLTVV.

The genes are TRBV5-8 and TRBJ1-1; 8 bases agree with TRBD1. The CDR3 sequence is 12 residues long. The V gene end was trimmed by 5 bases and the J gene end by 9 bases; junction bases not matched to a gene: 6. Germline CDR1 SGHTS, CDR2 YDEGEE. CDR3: CASRRQGSQAFF. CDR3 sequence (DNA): TGTGCCAGCAGACGACAGGGGTCCCAAGCTTTCTTT.

The CDR3 region has the DNA TGTGCCAGCAGGACAGTACGTCTGGCCAAAAACATTCAGTACTTC. It codes for CASRTVRLAKNIQYF. This sequence joins TRBV6-4 and TRBJ2-4, with D tentatively TRBD1 (5 bases). Trimming left V 6 bases short and J 1 base short, with 13 bases between. Germline V CDR1 and CDR2: MRHNA, SNTAGT. This CDR3 is 15 amino acids long.

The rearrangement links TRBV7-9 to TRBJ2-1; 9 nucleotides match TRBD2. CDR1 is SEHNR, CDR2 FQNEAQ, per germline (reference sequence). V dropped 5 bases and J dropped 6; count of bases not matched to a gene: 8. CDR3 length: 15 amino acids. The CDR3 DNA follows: TGTGCCAGCAGCCTAACCGGGACTAGCTCCAATGAGCAGTTCTTC. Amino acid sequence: CASSLTGTSSNEQFF.

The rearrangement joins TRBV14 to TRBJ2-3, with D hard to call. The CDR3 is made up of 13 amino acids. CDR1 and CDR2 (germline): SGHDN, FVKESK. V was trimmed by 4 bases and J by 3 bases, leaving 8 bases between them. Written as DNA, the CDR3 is TGTGCCAGCAGCCGAGTTCTTACAGATACGCAGTATTTT. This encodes CASSRVLTDTQYF.

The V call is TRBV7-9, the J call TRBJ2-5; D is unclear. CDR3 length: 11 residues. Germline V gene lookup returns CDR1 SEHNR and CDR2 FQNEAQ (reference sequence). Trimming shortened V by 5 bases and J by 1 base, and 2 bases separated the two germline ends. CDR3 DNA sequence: TGTGCCAGCAGCCGCCAAGAGACCCAGTACTTC. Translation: CASSRQETQYF.

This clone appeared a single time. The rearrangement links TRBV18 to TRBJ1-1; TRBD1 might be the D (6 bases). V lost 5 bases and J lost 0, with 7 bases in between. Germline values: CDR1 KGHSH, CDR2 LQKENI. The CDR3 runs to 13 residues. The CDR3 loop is CASSGGLNTEAFF. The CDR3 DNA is TGTGCCAGCTCAGGGGGCCTGAACACTGAAGCTTTCTTT.

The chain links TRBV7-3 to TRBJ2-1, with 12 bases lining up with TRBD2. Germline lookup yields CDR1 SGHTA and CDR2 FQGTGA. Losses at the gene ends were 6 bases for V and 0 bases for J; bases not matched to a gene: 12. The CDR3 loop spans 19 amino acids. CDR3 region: CASSARPLAGGTSYNEQFF. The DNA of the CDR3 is TGTGCCAGCAGTGCCAGGCCACTAGCGGGGGGTACCTCCTACAATGAGCAGTTCTTC.

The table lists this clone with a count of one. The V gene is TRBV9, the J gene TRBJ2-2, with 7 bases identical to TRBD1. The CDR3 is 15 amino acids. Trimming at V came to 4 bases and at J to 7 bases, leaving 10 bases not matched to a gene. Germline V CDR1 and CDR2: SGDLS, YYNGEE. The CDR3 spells CASSRGQKKSGELFF. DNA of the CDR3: TGTGCCAGCAGCAGGGGACAGAAAAAGAGCGGGGAGCTGTTTTTT.

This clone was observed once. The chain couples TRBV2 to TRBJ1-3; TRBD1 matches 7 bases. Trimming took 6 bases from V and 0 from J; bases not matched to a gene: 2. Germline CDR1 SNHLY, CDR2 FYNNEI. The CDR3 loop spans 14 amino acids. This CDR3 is CASRDRRSGNTIYF. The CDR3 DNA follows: TGTGCCAGCAGGGACAGGCGCTCTGGAAACACCATATATTTT.

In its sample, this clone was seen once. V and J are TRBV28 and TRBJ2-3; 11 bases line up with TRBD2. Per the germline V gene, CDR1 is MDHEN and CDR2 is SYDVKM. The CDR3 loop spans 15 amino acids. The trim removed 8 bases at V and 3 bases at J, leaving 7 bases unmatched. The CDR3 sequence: CASFPPSGRTDTQYF. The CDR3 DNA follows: TGTGCCAGCTTCCCCCCTAGCGGGAGGACAGATACGCAGTATTTT.

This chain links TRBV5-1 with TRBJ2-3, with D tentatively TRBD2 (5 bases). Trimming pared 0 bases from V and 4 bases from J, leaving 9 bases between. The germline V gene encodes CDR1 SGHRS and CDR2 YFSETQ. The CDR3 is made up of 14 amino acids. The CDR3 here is CASSLEVSADTQYF. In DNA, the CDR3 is TGCGCCAGCAGCTTGGAGGTTAGCGCAGATACGCAGTATTTT.

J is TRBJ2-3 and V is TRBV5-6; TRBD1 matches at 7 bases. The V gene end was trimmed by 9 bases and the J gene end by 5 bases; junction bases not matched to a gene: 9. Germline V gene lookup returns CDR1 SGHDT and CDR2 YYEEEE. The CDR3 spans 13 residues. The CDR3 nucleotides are TGTGCCACTAGGTTGACAGGGAGAGATACGCAGTATTTT. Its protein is CATRLTGRDTQYF. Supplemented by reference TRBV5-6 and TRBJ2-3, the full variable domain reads DAGVTQSPTHLIKTRGQQVTLRCSPKSGHDTVSWYQQALGQGPQFIFQYYEEEERQRGNFPDRFSGHQFPNYSSELNVNALLLGDSALYLCATRLTGRDTQYFGPGTRLTVL.

CDR3: CASSLAREGPNTQYF. The CDR3 nucleotides are TGTGCCAGCAGCTTAGCGCGTGAGGGCCCGAATACGCAGTATTTT. V gene TRBV7-2 combines with J gene TRBJ2-3; D might be TRBD2 (5 bases). The CDR3 spans 15 residues. CDR1 and CDR2 (germline): SGHTA, FQGNSA. Trimming took off 0 bases at V and 7 bases at J, with 14 bases between the two ends.

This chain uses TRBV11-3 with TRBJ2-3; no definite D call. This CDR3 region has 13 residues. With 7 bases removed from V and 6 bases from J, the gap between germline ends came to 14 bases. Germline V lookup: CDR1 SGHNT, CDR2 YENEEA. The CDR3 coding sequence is TGTGCCAGCACCTCTACCCCCGCGGATACGCAGTATTTT. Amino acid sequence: CASTSTPADTQYF.

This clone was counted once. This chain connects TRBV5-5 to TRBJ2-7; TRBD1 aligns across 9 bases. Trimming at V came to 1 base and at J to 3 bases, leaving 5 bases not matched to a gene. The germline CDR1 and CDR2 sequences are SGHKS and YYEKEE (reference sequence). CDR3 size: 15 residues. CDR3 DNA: TGTGCCAGCAGCTTGACAGGGGGCTACGGCTACGAGCAGTACTTC. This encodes CASSLTGGYGYEQYF.

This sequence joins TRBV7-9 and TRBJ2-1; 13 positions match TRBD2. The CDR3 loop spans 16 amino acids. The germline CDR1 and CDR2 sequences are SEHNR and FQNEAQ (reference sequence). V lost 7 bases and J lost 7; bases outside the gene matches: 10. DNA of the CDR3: TGTGCCAGCACCCGACCCGGGACTAGCGGGGTTAATGAGCAGTTCTTC. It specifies CASTRPGTSGVNEQFF.

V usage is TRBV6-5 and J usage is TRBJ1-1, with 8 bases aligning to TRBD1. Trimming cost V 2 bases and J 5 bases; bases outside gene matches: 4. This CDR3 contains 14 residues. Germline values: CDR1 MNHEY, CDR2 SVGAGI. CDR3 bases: TGTGCCAGCAGTTACGACAGGGGAGGGACTGAAGCTTTCTTT. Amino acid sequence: CASSYDRGGTEAFF.

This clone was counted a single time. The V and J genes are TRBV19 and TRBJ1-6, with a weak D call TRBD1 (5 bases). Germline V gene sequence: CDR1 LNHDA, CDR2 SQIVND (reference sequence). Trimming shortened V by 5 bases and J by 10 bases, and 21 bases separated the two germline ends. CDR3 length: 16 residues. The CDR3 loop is CASSSRDSHPRSPLHF. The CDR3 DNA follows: TGTGCCAGTAGTTCCCGGGACTCACATCCAAGGTCACCCCTCCACTTT.

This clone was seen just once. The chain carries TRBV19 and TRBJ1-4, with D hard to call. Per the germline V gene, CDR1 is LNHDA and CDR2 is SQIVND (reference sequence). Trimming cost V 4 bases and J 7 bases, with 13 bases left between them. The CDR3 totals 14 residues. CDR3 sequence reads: CASSKRLASEKLFF. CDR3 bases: TGTGCCAGTAGTAAGAGGCTGGCGTCTGAAAAACTGTTTTTT.

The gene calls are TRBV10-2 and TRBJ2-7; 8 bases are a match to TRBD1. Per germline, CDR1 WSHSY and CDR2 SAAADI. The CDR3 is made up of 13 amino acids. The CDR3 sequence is CQRTKQGAGEQYV. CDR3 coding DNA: TGCCAACGAACCAAGCAGGGGGCTGGGGAGCAGTACGTC.

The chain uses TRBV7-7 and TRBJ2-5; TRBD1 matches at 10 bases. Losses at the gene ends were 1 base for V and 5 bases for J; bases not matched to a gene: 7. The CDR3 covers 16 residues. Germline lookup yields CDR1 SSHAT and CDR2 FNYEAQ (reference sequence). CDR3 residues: CASSLGQGARWETQYF. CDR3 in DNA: TGTGCCAGCAGCTTAGGACAGGGGGCGCGTTGGGAGACCCAGTACTTC.

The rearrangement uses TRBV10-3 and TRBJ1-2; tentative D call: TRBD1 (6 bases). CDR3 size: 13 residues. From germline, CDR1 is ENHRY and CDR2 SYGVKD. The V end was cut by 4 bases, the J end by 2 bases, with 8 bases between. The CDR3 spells CAISGTGNYGYTF. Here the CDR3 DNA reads TGTGCCATCAGTGGAACAGGGAACTATGGCTACACCTTC.

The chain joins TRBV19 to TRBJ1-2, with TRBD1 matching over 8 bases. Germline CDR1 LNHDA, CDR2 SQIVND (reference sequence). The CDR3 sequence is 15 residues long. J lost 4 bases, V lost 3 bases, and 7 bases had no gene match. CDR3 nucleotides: TGTGCCAGTAGTATCGACAGGGGACTCAGCTATGGCTACACCTTC. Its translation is CASSIDRGLSYGYTF.

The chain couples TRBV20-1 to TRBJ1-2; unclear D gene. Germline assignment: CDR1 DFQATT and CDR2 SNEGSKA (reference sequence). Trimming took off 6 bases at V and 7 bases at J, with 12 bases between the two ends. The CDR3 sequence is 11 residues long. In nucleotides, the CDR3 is TGCAGTGCCTACCTCATGGTTGGCTACACCTTC. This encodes CSAYLMVGYTF.

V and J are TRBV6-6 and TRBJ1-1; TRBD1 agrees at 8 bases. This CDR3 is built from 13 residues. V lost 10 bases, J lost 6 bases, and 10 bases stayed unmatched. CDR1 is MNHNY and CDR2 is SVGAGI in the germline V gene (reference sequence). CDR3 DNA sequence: TGTGCCACGTCGGACAGGGAGATTTCTGAAGCTTTCTTT. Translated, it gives CATSDREISEAFF.

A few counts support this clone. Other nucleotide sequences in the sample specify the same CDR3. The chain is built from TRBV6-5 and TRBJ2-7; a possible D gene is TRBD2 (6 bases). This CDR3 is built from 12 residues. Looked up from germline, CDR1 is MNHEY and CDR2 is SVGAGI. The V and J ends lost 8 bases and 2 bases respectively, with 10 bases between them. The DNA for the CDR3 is TGTGCCAGCGGGCGGGGTCCCTACGAGCAGTACTTC. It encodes CASGRGPYEQYF.

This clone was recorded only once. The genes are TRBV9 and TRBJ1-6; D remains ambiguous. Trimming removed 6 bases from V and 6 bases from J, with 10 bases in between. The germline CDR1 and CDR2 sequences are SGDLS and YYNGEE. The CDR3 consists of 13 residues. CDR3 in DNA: TGTGCCAGCACCCGGGGTACTAATTCACCCCTCCACTTT. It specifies CASTRGTNSPLHF.

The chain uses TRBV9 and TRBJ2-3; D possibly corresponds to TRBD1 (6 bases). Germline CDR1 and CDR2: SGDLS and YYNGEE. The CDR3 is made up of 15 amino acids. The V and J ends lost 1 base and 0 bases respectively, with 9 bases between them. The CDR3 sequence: CASSVTGHSTDTQYF. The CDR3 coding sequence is TGTGCCAGCAGCGTAACGGGACACAGCACAGATACGCAGTATTTT.